This T cell receptor (beta chain) was sequenced in a study of CD8 T cells in ankylosing spondylitis. In regard to this clonotype: The antigen is unknown.

The CDR3 loop spans 16 amino acids. Germline trimming cut 5 bases from V and 2 bases from J; bases unmatched to any gene: 8. Quantitative 5'-RACE with molecular barcodes was used to make the TCR beta libraries. MiXCR was run by TCRdb on the 5' RACE reads, yielding one entry per CDR3 protein. The repertoire holds more than 250,000 distinct CDR3 sequences, with roughly 12% as singletons. Study-level points and caveats: According to the report, clones linked to the disease were significantly enriched in matched synovial fluid samples taken from ankylosing spondylitis patients. There was a TCR beta motif, made of eight highly homologous variants, that appeared characteristic of ankylosing spondylitis blood. Earlier literature documents some of the motif variants in reactive arthritis synovial fluid and blood.

The sequencing input was blood, either unsorted or a sorted T cell fraction (not recorded which). The chain combines TRBV12-3 or TRBV12-4 with TRBJ2-3; TRBD1 matches at 9 bases. This sequence originates from a female donor with ankylosing spondylitis or in good health (not recorded which). In nucleotides, the CDR3 is TGTGCCAGCAGTCTATCGACAGGGGGGGCCACAGATACGCAGTATTTT. It yields the protein CASSLSTGGATDTQYF.